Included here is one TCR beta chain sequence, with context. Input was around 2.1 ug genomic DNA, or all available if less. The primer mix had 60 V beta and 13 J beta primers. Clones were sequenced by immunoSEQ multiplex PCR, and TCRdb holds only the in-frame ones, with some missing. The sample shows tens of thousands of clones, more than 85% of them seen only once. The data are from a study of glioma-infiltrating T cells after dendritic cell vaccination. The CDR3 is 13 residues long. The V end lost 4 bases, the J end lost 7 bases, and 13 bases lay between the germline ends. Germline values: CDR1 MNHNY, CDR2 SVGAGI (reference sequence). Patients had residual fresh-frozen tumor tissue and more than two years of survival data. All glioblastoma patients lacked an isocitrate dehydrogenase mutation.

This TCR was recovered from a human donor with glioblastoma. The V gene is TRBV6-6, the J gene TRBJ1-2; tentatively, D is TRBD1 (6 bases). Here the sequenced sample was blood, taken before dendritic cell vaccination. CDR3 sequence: CASSFHRESGYTF. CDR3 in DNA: TGTGCCAGCAGTTTCCACAGGGAATCTGGCTACACCTTC.